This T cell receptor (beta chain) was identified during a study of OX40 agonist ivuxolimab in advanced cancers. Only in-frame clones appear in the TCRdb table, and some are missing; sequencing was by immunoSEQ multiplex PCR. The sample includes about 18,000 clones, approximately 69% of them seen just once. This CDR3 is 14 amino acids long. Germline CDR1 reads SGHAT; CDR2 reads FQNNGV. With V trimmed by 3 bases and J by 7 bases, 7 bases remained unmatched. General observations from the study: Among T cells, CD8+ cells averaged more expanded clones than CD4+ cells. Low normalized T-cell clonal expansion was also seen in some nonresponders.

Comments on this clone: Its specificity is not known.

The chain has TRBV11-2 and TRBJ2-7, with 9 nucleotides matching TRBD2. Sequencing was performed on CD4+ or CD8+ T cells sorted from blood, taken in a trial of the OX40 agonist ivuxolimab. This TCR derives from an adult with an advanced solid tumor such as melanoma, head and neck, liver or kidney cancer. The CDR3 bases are TGTGCCAGCAGCTTTGGCGGGGGGGCCTGGGAGCAGTACTTC. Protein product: CASSFGGGAWEQYF.